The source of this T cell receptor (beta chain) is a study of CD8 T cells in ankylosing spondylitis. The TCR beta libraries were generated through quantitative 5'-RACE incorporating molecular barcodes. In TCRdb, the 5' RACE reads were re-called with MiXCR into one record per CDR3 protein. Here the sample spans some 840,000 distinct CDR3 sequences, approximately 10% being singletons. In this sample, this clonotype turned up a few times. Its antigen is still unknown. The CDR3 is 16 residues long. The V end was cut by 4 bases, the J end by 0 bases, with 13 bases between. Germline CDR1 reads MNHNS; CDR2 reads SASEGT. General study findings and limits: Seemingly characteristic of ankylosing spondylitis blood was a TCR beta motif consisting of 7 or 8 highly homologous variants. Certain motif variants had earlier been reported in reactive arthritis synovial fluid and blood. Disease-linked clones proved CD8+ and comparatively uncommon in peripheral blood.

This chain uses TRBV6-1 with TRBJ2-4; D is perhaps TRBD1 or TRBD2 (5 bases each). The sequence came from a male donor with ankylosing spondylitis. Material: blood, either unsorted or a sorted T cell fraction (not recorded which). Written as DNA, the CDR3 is TGTGCCAGCAGTGCGGAGGACACTTTAGCCAAAAACATTCAGTACTTC. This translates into CASSAEDTLAKNIQYF.